These 32 T cell receptor beta chains share one sample of origin, sequenced in a study of read filtering for tumor transcriptome and immune sequencing (dated by TCRdb to the early 2020s). The data were produced on an Illumina HiSeq 4000. Starting from 400 to 450 ng RNA, TCR libraries were constructed with the Immunoverse kit using molecular barcoded adaptors that cover the alpha/delta and beta/gamma chains. TCRdb redid the processing of the public reads, applying fastp at Q25 and MiXCR, and retained in-frame beta chains. Here each entry gathers all rows of one CDR3 protein and keeps the most common genes and DNA. The sample records 50,000 to 65,000 distinct CDR3 sequences, 15% to 20% of which are singletons. The ten largest clonotypes hold about a tenth of the sample. The sample consisted of a population of CD138-negative cells sorted from bone marrow. The meaning of the sample's cell subset or site label: bone marrow mononuclear cells depleted of CD138+ plasma/myeloma cells by negative magnetic selection. The receptor set was obtained from a donor at least 40 years old with multiple myeloma.

This clonotype has at least ten counts. The rearrangement joins TRBV3-1 to TRBJ2-1; 11 bases align to TRBD2. CDR1 LGHDT and CDR2 YNNKEL come from the germline V gene (reference sequence). The length of the CDR3 is 17 residues. V was clipped by 3 bases and J by 7 bases; unmatched bases: 11. The CDR3 DNA is TGTGCCAGCAGCCAGCAAACCCTAGCGGGGGGAGAAAATGAGCAGTTCTTC. Its translation: CASSQQTLAGGENEQFF.

This clonotype was seen repeatedly, ten times or more. The chain couples TRBV3-1 to TRBJ2-6, with no clear D. From germline, CDR1 is LGHDT and CDR2 YNNKEL (reference sequence). V lost 3 bases and J 0 bases, leaving 18 bases between the germline ends. CDR3 size: 19 residues. The CDR3 loop is CASSHEHPRHYSGANVLTF. Here the CDR3 DNA reads TGTGCCAGCAGCCACGAGCACCCCAGACACTACTCTGGGGCCAACGTCCTGACTTTC.

As DNA, the CDR3 is TGTGCCAGCAGCCCTCCCCTGGGACAGGAGAACACTGAAGCTTTCTTT. This gives the protein CASSPPLGQENTEAFF. The V and J genes are TRBV7-9 and TRBJ1-1, with 8 bases lining up with TRBD1. V was pared by 5 bases and J by 1 base, with 9 bases of the junction left unmatched. Germline V lookup: CDR1 SEHNR, CDR2 FQNEAQ (reference sequence). The CDR3 sequence is 16 residues long.

In regard to this clonotype: A single base separates this from a much larger clone, so it may be a read error. The chain carries TRBV20-1 and TRBJ2-5, with 8 nucleotides matching TRBD2. The CDR3 loop spans 14 amino acids. Germline CDR1 reads DFQATT; CDR2 reads SNEGSKA (reference sequence). The CDR3 is CGASPTSEQETQYF. Written as DNA, the CDR3 is TGCGGTGCTAGCCCGACTAGCGAGCAAGAGACCCAGTACTTC.

V gene TRBV28 combines with J gene TRBJ2-7, with D possibly being TRBD1 (6 bases). This CDR3 region has 13 residues. The V gene lost 7 bases and the J gene lost 0 bases, with 10 bases spanning the gap. In germline, CDR1 is MDHEN, CDR2 SYDVKM. CDR3 DNA sequence: TGTGCCAGCACCACAGGGCTCTCCTACGAGCAGTACTTC. Translation: CASTTGLSYEQYF.

This clonotype was detected many times. V usage is TRBV29-1 and J usage is TRBJ2-1; D unclear. The CDR3 covers 11 residues. V dropped 3 bases and J dropped 7 bases, with 7 bases sitting between them. Germline CDR1 SQVTM, CDR2 ANQGSEA. CDR3 region: CSVDDRNEQFF. CDR3 nucleotide sequence: TGCAGCGTTGATGACCGGAATGAGCAGTTCTTC.

This clonotype was detected ten times or more. This chain links TRBV7-3 with TRBJ2-1; TRBD2 matches at 13 bases. The germline gives CDR1 SGHTA, CDR2 FQGTGA. J lost 5 bases, V lost 6 bases, and 7 bases had no gene match. This CDR3 comprises 16 residues. CDR3 sequence (DNA): TGTGCCAGCAGTCTACTAGCGGGAGGGACCCACAATGAGCAGTTCTTC. Protein product: CASSLLAGGTHNEQFF.

With regard to this clonotype: The conserved phenylalanine or tryptophan is not found at the CDR3 terminus, so this likely reflects a read error. It is unclear where the CDR3 begins or ends on the DNA, so no DNA is shown, and the CDR3 is as TCRdb lists it. The rearrangement links TRBV15 to TRBJ2-7; TRBD1, the D gene given by the table, was not confirmed from the DNA. The CDR3 has 14 amino acids, counting both end residues. Germline values: CDR1 LNHNV, CDR2 YYDKDF (reference sequence). CDR3 sequence: CATSPGGIAYEQCL.

With respect to this clonotype: A single base separates this from a much larger clone, so it may be a read error. The V call is TRBV23-1, the J call TRBJ1-5; D uncertain. TRBV23-1 carries the ORF label, with uncertain function. V lost 2 bases to trimming and J lost 2 bases, with 13 bases between them. The CDR3 consists of 16 residues. The CDR3 nucleotides read TGCGCCAGCAGTCAACGTACATCTAGGTGCAATCAGCCCCAGCATTTT. Protein: CASSQRTSRCNQPQHF.

The rearrangement uses TRBV11-2 and TRBJ2-5, with D perhaps TRBD2 (5 bases). Per the germline V gene, CDR1 is SGHAT and CDR2 is FQNNGV. V was cut by 5 bases and J by 7 bases, with 11 bases left in between. The CDR3 totals 12 residues. Here the CDR3 DNA reads TGTGCCAGCAGCATTTTTCGGGGGACCCAGTACTTC. This encodes CASSIFRGTQYF.

The genes are TRBV29-1 and TRBJ2-7; TRBD2 is a possible D gene (5 bases). Per the germline V gene, CDR1 is SQVTM and CDR2 is ANQGSEA. V dropped 7 bases and J dropped 6 bases, with 13 bases sitting between them. The CDR3 length is 11 residues. For the CDR3, the DNA is TGCAGCGCGACGGGCGGAGGCGAGCAGTACTTC. Its protein is CSATGGGEQYF.

This clonotype was counted many times. The chain combines TRBV13 with TRBJ2-2; 8 positions match TRBD1. V gave up 5 bases and J gave up 1 base; unmatched junction bases: 3. The germline V gene has CDR1 PRHDT and CDR2 FYEKMQ (reference sequence). The CDR3 runs 15 residues. CDR3 sequence: CASSQTGGNTGELFF. The CDR3 DNA reads as TGTGCCAGCAGCCAAACAGGGGGGAACACCGGGGAGCTGTTTTTT. Based on the CDR3 plus reference TRBV13 and TRBJ2-2, the full variable domain is AAGVIQSPRHLIKEKRETATLKCYPIPRHDTVYWYQQGPGQDPQFLISFYEKMQSDKGSIPDRFSAQQFSDYHSELNMSSLELGDSALYFCASSQTGGNTGELFFGEGSRLTVL.

This clonotype came up many times. An end of the junction does not agree with germline; a read error may underlie this. The chain links TRBV6-2 or TRBV6-3 to TRBJ1-1; D is possibly TRBD1 (6 bases). CDR1 is MNHEY and CDR2 is SVGEGT in the germline V gene. This CDR3 has 14 residues. The CDR3, as DNA: TGTGCCAGCAGTTACCTCGGACAGCACACTGTAGCTTTCTTT. Its protein product is CASSYLGQHTVAFF.

In the case of this clonotype: One base away lies a much larger clone, so this may be a sequencing read error. This chain joins TRBV6-2 or TRBV6-3 and TRBJ1-1, with TRBD1 matching over 9 bases. In germline, CDR1 is MNHEY, CDR2 SVGEGT. The CDR3 length is 14 residues. CDR3 in amino acids: CASTKWDRVTEALF. The CDR3 DNA sequence: TGTGCCAGCACTAAATGGGACAGGGTCACTGAAGCTCTCTTT.

Many counts were recorded for this clonotype. The chain is built from TRBV27 and TRBJ2-3; no firm D call. This CDR3 spans 13 amino acids. V was shortened by 7 bases and J by 2 bases, with 10 bases between the two germline ends. Germline V CDR1 and CDR2: MNHEY, SMNVEV (reference sequence). In DNA, the CDR3 is TGTGCCAGCAAGGGTAGGGCCACAGATACGCAGTATTTT. Translated, it gives CASKGRATDTQYF.

The chain combines TRBV3-1 with TRBJ2-7; D is unresolved. The CDR3 has 15 amino acids. CDR1 is LGHDT, CDR2 YNNKEL, per germline (reference sequence). Trimming pared 1 base from V and 3 bases from J, leaving 13 bases between. The CDR3 here is CASSQASIARYEQYF. In DNA, the CDR3 is TGTGCCAGCAGCCAAGCCAGCATTGCTCGCTACGAGCAGTACTTC.

The chain has TRBV5-1 and TRBJ2-6; 7 nucleotides line up with TRBD1. Unmatched junction bases numbered 15, after V lost 0 bases and J lost 15 bases. The germline gives CDR1 SGHRS, CDR2 YFSETQ. The CDR3 length is 16 residues. CDR3 in DNA: TGCGCCAGCAGCTTGGAGGGGGCCTCTGGGGCCAGCGCCCTGACTTTC. Translation gives CASSLEGASGASALTF.

This clonotype is labeled medium-sized. The V and J genes are TRBV20-1 and TRBJ2-6; D is undetermined. Trimming removed 2 bases from V and 0 bases from J, with 5 bases in between. Germline V gene sequence: CDR1 DFQATT, CDR2 SNEGSKA (reference sequence). The CDR3 length is 14 residues. DNA of the CDR3: TGCAGTGCTAGACAGTACTCTGGGGCCAACGTCCTGACTTTC. Translated, it gives CSARQYSGANVLTF.

Ten or more counts support this clonotype. This CDR3 is CASSYSIGTEAFF. CDR3 nucleotide sequence: TGTGCCAGCAGTTACTCGATTGGCACTGAAGCTTTCTTT. The V call is TRBV6-5, the J call TRBJ1-1; D gene ambiguous. There are 13 residues in the CDR3. Germline CDR1 reads MNHEY; CDR2 reads SVGAGI. Trimming stripped 0 bases from V and 4 bases from J, with 6 bases between.

At least ten counts were recorded for this clonotype. The CDR3 DNA follows: TGCGCCAGCAGCTTATCAAGCGAGGGGCCTCAAGAGACCCAGTACTTC. This gives the protein CASSLSSEGPQETQYF. V gene TRBV5-1 combines with J gene TRBJ2-5; D may be TRBD1 or TRBD2 (5 bases each). The CDR3 is 16 amino acids. Trimming took 2 bases from V and 2 from J, leaving 16 bases between them. The V gene's germline CDR1 is SGHRS and CDR2 YFSETQ.

The sample holds many counts of this clonotype. CDR3 nucleotide sequence: TGTGCCAGCAGAATAGCGGGAGGCGGTACCGGGGAGCTGTTTTTT. Translation gives CASRIAGGGTGELFF. V usage is TRBV2 and J usage is TRBJ2-2; 10 bases match TRBD2. The ends lost 6 bases at V and 5 bases at J; junction bases unmatched: 6. The germline gives CDR1 SNHLY, CDR2 FYNNEI. This CDR3 comprises 15 residues.

This rearrangement joins TRBV11-2 to TRBJ2-3; the match to TRBD2 covers 11 bases. The CDR3 is 18 amino acids. V was pared by 5 bases and J by 4 bases, with 14 bases of the junction left unmatched. Germline CDR1 and CDR2: SGHAT and FQNNGV. The CDR3 loop reads CASSEGIRLAGSPDTQYF. CDR3 in DNA: TGTGCCAGCAGCGAAGGGATACGACTAGCGGGGTCTCCAGATACGCAGTATTTT.

For this clonotype: This may stem from a read error, because a much larger clone lies one nucleotide away. V is TRBV28 and J is TRBJ2-1; D not resolved. CDR1 is MDHEN and CDR2 is SYDVKM in the germline V gene. V was pared by 1 base and J by 6 bases, with 13 bases between. The CDR3 runs 15 residues. In DNA form, the CDR3 reads TGTGCCAGCAGTTTATCAGTGTTAGTGGGCAATGAGCAGTTCTTC. Protein sequence: CASSLSVLVGNEQFF.

This clonotype was detected ten times or more. The chain has TRBV7-9 and TRBJ2-7, with D perhaps matching TRBD1 (5 bases). The germline V gene encodes CDR1 SEHNR and CDR2 FQNEAQ (reference sequence). V lost 1 base, J lost 4 bases, and 14 bases lay in between. The CDR3 consists of 15 residues. The CDR3 reads CASSLVSGLSYEQYF. The DNA for the CDR3 is TGTGCCAGCAGCTTAGTCTCAGGGTTATCGTACGAGCAGTACTTC.

This clonotype was recorded many times. This chain joins TRBV28 and TRBJ2-1; 8 positions agree with TRBD1. The CDR3 length is 16 residues. The V gene end was trimmed by 6 bases and the J gene end by 3 bases; junction bases not matched to a gene: 10. Germline V gene data show CDR1 as MDHEN and CDR2 as SYDVKM. CDR3 nucleotide sequence: TGTGCCAGCAGCCAGACAGGGGCCGCCTTCTACAATGAGCAGTTCTTC. Protein product: CASSQTGAAFYNEQFF.

This clonotype was recorded many times. The genes are TRBV20-1 and TRBJ1-5; no clear D. CDR1 and CDR2 (germline): DFQATT, SNEGSKA (reference sequence). This CDR3 region has 15 residues. The V gene lost 0 bases and the J gene lost 4 bases, with 13 bases spanning the gap. CDR3 DNA sequence: TGCAGTGCTAGAGATTTTAGGGCAGCAAATCAGCCCCAGCATTTT. Its protein product is CSARDFRAANQPQHF.

The chain links TRBV5-1 to TRBJ2-1; tentatively, D is TRBD2 (5 bases). CDR3 size: 13 residues. V was pared by 7 bases and J by 7 bases, with 15 bases between. The germline gives CDR1 SGHRS, CDR2 YFSETQ. The chain's CDR3 is CASGPFGGNEQFF. CDR3 nucleotide sequence: TGCGCCAGCGGGCCTTTTGGCGGGAATGAGCAGTTCTTC.

The V and J genes are TRBV25-1 and TRBJ2-5; tentative D call: TRBD1 (6 bases). V lost 2 bases and J 5 bases, leaving 21 bases between the germline ends. The germline CDR1 and CDR2 sequences are MGHDK and SYGVNS. The length of the CDR3 is 17 residues. CDR3 bases: TGTGCCAGCAGTGAACAGATACAGGGCCACCTCGGGGAGACCCAGTACTTC. Protein product: CASSEQIQGHLGETQYF. The full variable domain, with the rest looked up from reference TRBV25-1 and TRBJ2-5, is EADIYQTPRYLVIGTGKKITLECSQTMGHDKMYWYQQDPGMELHLIHYSYGVNSTEKGDLSSESTVSRIRTEHFPLTLESARPSHTSQYLCASSEQIQGHLGETQYFGPGTRLLVL.

This clonotype was recorded at least ten times. CDR3 sequence (DNA): TGTGCCAGCAGTTGGCGACAGGGCCCTTACGAGCAGTACTTC. As protein: CASSWRQGPYEQYF. The rearrangement links TRBV6-2 or TRBV6-3 to TRBJ2-7; TRBD1 aligns across 7 bases. With V trimmed by 4 bases and J by 4 bases, 7 bases remained unmatched. This CDR3 comprises 14 residues. The germline gives CDR1 MNHEY, CDR2 SVGEGT.

At least ten counts were recorded for this clonotype. This sequence joins TRBV3-1 and TRBJ2-3; 10 nucleotides agree with TRBD2. Germline assignment: CDR1 LGHDT and CDR2 YNNKEL (reference sequence). The CDR3 totals 16 residues. After removal of 1 base from V and 0 bases from J, the junction contained 1 base not matched to a gene. DNA of the CDR3: TGTGCCAGCAGCCAAGCTAGCGGGGGTAGCACAGATACGCAGTATTTT. This gives the protein CASSQASGGSTDTQYF.

This clonotype has ten or more counts. The J gene is TRBJ2-5, the V gene TRBV2; D is tentatively TRBD1 or TRBD2 (5 bases each). Germline lookup yields CDR1 SNHLY and CDR2 FYNNEI. V lost 6 bases and J lost 2, with 22 bases in between. CDR3 length equals 17 residues. This chain's CDR3 is CASRAFLLGTVQETQYF. Here the CDR3 DNA reads TGTGCCAGCAGGGCCTTTCTACTCGGGACGGTACAAGAGACCCAGTACTTC.

This clonotype was counted at least ten times. This sequence joins TRBV27 and TRBJ1-2; D possibly corresponds to TRBD1 (6 bases). There are 16 residues in the CDR3. Germline CDR1 MNHEY, CDR2 SMNVEV (reference sequence). Trimming removed 4 bases at V and 2 bases at J, with 17 bases between. For the CDR3, the DNA is TGTGCCAGCAGTTCCTTGACAGGCACTTCAAACTATGGCTACACCTTC. Translation gives CASSSLTGTSNYGYTF.